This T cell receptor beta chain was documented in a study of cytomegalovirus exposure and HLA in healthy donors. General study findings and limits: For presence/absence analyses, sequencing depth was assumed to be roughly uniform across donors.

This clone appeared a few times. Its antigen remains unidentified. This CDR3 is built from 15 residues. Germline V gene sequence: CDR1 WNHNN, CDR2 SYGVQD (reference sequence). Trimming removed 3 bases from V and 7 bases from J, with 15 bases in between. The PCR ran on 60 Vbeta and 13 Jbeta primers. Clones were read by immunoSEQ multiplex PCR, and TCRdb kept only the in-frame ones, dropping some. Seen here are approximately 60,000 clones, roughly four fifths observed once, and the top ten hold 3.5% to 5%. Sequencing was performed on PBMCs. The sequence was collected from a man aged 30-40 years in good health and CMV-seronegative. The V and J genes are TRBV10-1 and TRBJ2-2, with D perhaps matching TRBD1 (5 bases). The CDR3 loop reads CASSEPGNDHGELFF. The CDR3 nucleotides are TGCGCCAGCAGTGAACCAGGGAATGATCACGGGGAGCTGTTTTTT.